This TCR beta chain is drawn from a study of blood T cell repertoires in COVID-19. Study-level information: Collection of acute and convalescent COVID-19 samples took place in the United States, Italy and Spain.

Profiled with immunoSEQ multiplex PCR; TCRdb holds only in-frame clones, not every one. The table shows roughly 21,000 clones, with more than 85% occurring only once. V was clipped by 4 bases and J by 1 base, with 14 bases between them. CDR1 and CDR2 from the germline V gene are ENHRY and SYGVKD. CDR3 size: 15 residues. The rearrangement uses TRBV10-3 and TRBJ2-7; perhaps TRBD1 as D (5 bases). The sample comprised peripheral blood. This receptor was obtained from a man aged 70-80 years with active COVID-19. CDR3 region: CAISAGDSPSYEQYF. CDR3 coding DNA: TGTGCCATCAGTGCCGGAGACAGTCCTTCCTACGAGCAGTACTTC.